This TCR beta chain was observed in a study of Graves' ophthalmopathy and Graves' hyperthyroidism. Amplifying from RNA transcripts, the study obtained TCR beta CDR3 regions. Investigators did first-round RT-PCR with HTBI primers, then second-round multiplex PCR. TCRdb used MiXCR to reprocess the multiplex PCR reads, holding one entry per CDR3 protein. The sample records roughly 1.1 million distinct CDR3 sequences, less than 45% being singletons. The CDR3 is 12 residues long. The germline V and J ends were trimmed by 3 bases and 8 bases, with 10 bases remaining between them. This clonotype was detected once.

The sample comprised peripheral blood or thyroid tissue (not recorded which). This TCR derives from an adult man with Graves' hyperthyroidism. The chain joins TRBV12-3 or TRBV12-4 to TRBJ1-1, with D unclear. CDR3 in DNA: TGTGCCAGCAGTTTTTTGGCGGAGGAAGCTTTCTTT. Protein sequence: CASSFLAEEAFF.